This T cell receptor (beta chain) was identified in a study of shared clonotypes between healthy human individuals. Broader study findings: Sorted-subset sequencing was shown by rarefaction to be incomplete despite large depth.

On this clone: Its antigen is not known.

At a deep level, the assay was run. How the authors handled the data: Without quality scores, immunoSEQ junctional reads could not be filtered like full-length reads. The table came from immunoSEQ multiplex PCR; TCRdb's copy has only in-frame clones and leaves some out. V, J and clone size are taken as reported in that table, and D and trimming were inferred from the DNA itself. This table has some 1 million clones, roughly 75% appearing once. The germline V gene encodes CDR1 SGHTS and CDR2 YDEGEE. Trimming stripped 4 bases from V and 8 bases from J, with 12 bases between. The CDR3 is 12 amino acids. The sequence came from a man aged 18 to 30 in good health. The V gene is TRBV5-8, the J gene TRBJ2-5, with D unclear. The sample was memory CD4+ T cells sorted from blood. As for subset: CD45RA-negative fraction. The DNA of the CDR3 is TGTGCCAGCAGCGCAAAAGTGAACACCCAGTACTTC. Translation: CASSAKVNTQYF.